This is a list of T cell receptor beta chains from one sample in a study of graft-versus-host responses after intestinal transplantation. Generated by immunoSEQ multiplex PCR, the TCRdb table keeps only in-frame clones and is missing some. Of more than 65,000 clones in the sample, under 90% were seen once. For these receptors, no antigen is known. Sample: unstimulated CD4+ T cells sorted from spleen or lymph node cells, taken before transplant. Receptors were obtained from a human donor who was the organ donor for an intestinal transplant. Both conserved end residues are part of each CDR3. Fields, in order: D gene, V gene, J gene, clone size, CDR3 protein, CDR3 DNA. A D gene is named only where the DNA matches it firmly. Clone size is given for some rows only: seen once, a few or many times, or a class if the clone is expanded.

-	TRBV30	TRBJ1-1	-	CAYDRANTEAFF	TGTGCCTACGACAGAGCGAACACTGAAGCTTTCTTT
TRBD2	TRBV2	TRBJ2-3	few	CASSDYGGGITDTQYF	TGTGCCAGCAGTGACTATGGCGGGGGGATCACAGATACGCAGTATTTT
TRBD1	TRBV2	TRBJ1-2	-	CASSERTGRAYGYTF	TGTGCCAGCAGTGAAAGGACAGGGAGGGCCTATGGCTACACCTTC
TRBD2	TRBV5-1	TRBJ2-3	-	CASSEGGLATDTQYF	TGCGCCAGCAGCGAAGGGGGACTAGCAACAGATACGCAGTATTTT
-	TRBV6-4	TRBJ1-2	-	CASSDSPASNGYTF	TGTGCCAGCAGTGACTCTCCAGCTAGTAATGGCTACACCTTC
-	TRBV11-2	TRBJ2-5	-	CASSRNSGKTGETQYF	TGTGCCAGCAGCCGAAATAGCGGAAAAACGGGGGAGACCCAGTACTTC
-	TRBV11-3	TRBJ2-2	-	CASSQGGNTGELFF	TGTGCCAGCAGTCAGGGGGGGAACACCGGGGAGCTGTTTTTT
TRBD2	TRBV15	TRBJ2-2	once	CATSRPHGAGGFAGELFF	TGTGCCACCAGCAGACCCCATGGGGCGGGGGGTTTTGCCGGGGAGCTGTTTTTT
TRBD2	TRBV18	TRBJ2-5	-	CASSLFSLAGEETQYF	TGTGCCAGCTCACTATTCTCCCTAGCGGGGGAAGAGACCCAGTACTTC
-	TRBV9	TRBJ1-3	-	CASSVASPGNTIYF	TGTGCCAGCAGCGTAGCCTCCCCGGGAAACACCATATATTTT
-	TRBV6-5	TRBJ1-1	-	CASSPTLDTEAFF	TGTGCCAGCAGTCCGACTCTGGACACTGAAGCTTTCTTT
TRBD1	TRBV2	TRBJ1-2	-	CASSRDRLNYGYTF	TGTGCCAGCAGTCGGGACAGGCTTAACTATGGCTACACCTTC
-	TRBV7-7	TRBJ2-1	-	CASSQDISSYNEQFF	TGTGCTAGCAGCCAGGACATTAGCTCCTACAATGAGCAGTTCTTC
TRBD1	TRBV7-2	TRBJ1-1	few	CASSPGTGAWMNTEAFF	TGTGCCAGCAGCCCAGGGACAGGGGCATGGATGAACACTGAAGCTTTCTTT
TRBD1	TRBV11-2	TRBJ1-6	-	CASSLKSPTGAKNSPLHF	TGTGCCAGCAGCTTAAAGTCCCCTACAGGGGCCAAAAATTCACCCCTCCACTTT
-	TRBV1	TRBJ1-3	-	CTSSQFVGTIFSGNTIYF	TGCACCAGCAGCCAATTTGTCGGGACTATATTCTCTGGAAACACCATATATTTT
TRBD1	TRBV30	TRBJ2-1	-	CAWSIPKGTVYNEQFF	TGTGCCTGGAGTATCCCTAAAGGGACAGTATACAATGAGCAGTTCTTC
TRBD1	TRBV5-8	TRBJ1-2	few	CASSPDRGSGYTF	TGTGCCAGCAGCCCGGACAGGGGGTCTGGCTACACCTTC
TRBD2	TRBV18	TRBJ2-2	-	CASSPWTSGAANTGELFF	TGTGCCAGCTCACCATGGACTAGCGGGGCTGCGAACACCGGGGAGCTGTTTTTT
-	TRBV5-1	TRBJ2-1	-	CASDGDGGYNEQFF	TGCGCCAGCGATGGGGACGGAGGGTACAATGAGCAGTTCTTC
TRBD1	TRBV6-1	TRBJ1-2	-	CASSERDRGNYGYTF	TGTGCCAGCAGTGAACGGGACAGGGGCAACTATGGCTACACCTTC
TRBD2	TRBV4-1	TRBJ2-1	-	CASSQDRTSGSYNEQFF	TGCGCCAGCAGCCAAGATAGGACTAGCGGGTCCTACAATGAGCAGTTCTTC
-	TRBV6-1	TRBJ1-1	once	CASSVSGNTEAFF	TGTGCCAGCAGCGTGAGTGGGAACACTGAAGCTTTCTTT
-	TRBV7-8	TRBJ1-2	-	CASSQQGTANYGYTF	TGTGCCAGCAGCCAGCAGGGGACGGCTAACTATGGCTACACCTTC
TRBD1	TRBV7-6	TRBJ1-6	few	CASSLAHRGALSRNSPLHF	TGTGCCAGCAGCTTAGCGCACAGGGGGGCCCTCTCGCGGAATTCACCCCTCCACTTT
-	TRBV19	TRBJ2-4	-	CASSIGRRDTKNIQYF	TGTGCCAGTAGTATTGGACGGCGGGATACCAAAAACATTCAGTACTTC
-	TRBV6-1	TRBJ1-1	-	CASSENRQFLNTEAFF	TGTGCCAGCAGTGAAAATCGACAGTTCTTGAACACTGAAGCTTTCTTT
TRBD1	TRBV27	TRBJ2-5	-	CASKRQGLYQETQYF	TGTGCCAGCAAAAGACAGGGCCTGTACCAAGAGACCCAGTACTTC
TRBD1	TRBV9	TRBJ2-2	-	CASSAHGQGALSGELFF	TGTGCCAGCAGCGCCCACGGACAGGGGGCGCTCTCCGGGGAGCTGTTTTTT
-	TRBV2	TRBJ2-2	-	CASSSQAGELFF	TGTGCCAGCAGTTCACAGGCCGGGGAGCTGTTTTTT
-	TRBV7-8	TRBJ2-2	-	CASSHVVTGELFF	TGTGCCAGCAGCCATGTAGTCACCGGGGAGCTGTTTTTT
-	TRBV5-1	TRBJ1-6	few	CASSLNGDSPLHF	TGCGCCAGCAGCTTGAACGGGGATTCACCCCTCCACTTT
TRBD2	TRBV6-6	TRBJ2-3	once	CASTLLATDTQYF	TGTGCCAGCACCTTACTAGCGACAGATACGCAGTATTTT
TRBD1	TRBV9	TRBJ2-3	-	CASSVGTGYTDTQYF	TGTGCCAGCAGCGTCGGGACAGGGTATACAGATACGCAGTATTTT
-	TRBV6-1	TRBJ1-2	-	CASSEAVDGYTF	TGTGCCAGCAGTGAGGCAGTGGATGGCTACACCTTC
-	TRBV5-6	TRBJ1-1	-	CASSPGDVTAFF	TGTGCCAGCAGCCCAGGGGACGTAACAGCTTTCTTT
-	TRBV19	TRBJ1-3	few	CASSTGLTGNTIYF	TGTGCCAGTAGTACGGGACTGACTGGAAACACCATATATTTT
TRBD1	TRBV10-3	TRBJ1-1	-	CAIRDGDRGPNTEAFF	TGTGCCATCAGAGACGGAGACAGGGGGCCGAACACTGAAGCTTTCTTT
-	TRBV5-6	TRBJ1-6	-	CASSLAPGSGSPLHF	TGTGCCAGCAGCTTGGCCCCGGGTTCGGGATCACCCCTCCACTTT
-	TRBV5-1	TRBJ1-1	-	CASSLAAGTRNTEAFF	TGCGCCAGCAGCTTGGCCGCTGGGACAAGGAACACTGAAGCTTTCTTT
TRBD1	TRBV2	TRBJ1-2	-	CALGGSWGDGYTF	TGTGCCCTAGGGGGCAGTTGGGGGGATGGCTACACCTTC
-	TRBV10-2	TRBJ2-3	-	CASRRGEVTDTQYF	TGCGCCAGCAGGCGGGGAGAAGTCACAGATACGCAGTATTTT
-	TRBV9	TRBJ1-1	-	CASSGRGGGVNTEAFF	TGTGCCAGCAGCGGGCGAGGGGGGGGCGTGAACACTGAAGCTTTCTTT
TRBD1	TRBV18	TRBJ1-1	-	CASSPQQGWNTEAFF	TGTGCCAGCTCACCCCAACAGGGGTGGAACACTGAAGCTTTCTTT
-	TRBV7-6	TRBJ1-2	-	CASSLKAADAIGYTF	TGTGCCAGCAGCTTAAAGGCGGCAGATGCAATTGGCTACACCTTC
-	TRBV9	TRBJ1-1	-	CASSVVSGLEAFF	TGTGCCAGCAGCGTAGTCTCCGGACTTGAAGCTTTCTTT
TRBD1	TRBV29-1	TRBJ2-1	-	CSARDSLFEQFF	TGCAGCGCCCGGGACAGTTTGTTTGAGCAGTTCTTC
-	TRBV4-1	TRBJ1-1	-	CASSQEVRAPEAFF	TGCGCCAGCAGCCAAGAGGTCAGGGCCCCTGAAGCTTTCTTT
-	TRBV30	TRBJ1-4	-	CAWNRGSGEKLFF	TGTGCCTGGAACCGGGGATCCGGTGAAAAACTGTTTTTT
TRBD1	TRBV18	TRBJ2-5	-	CASSPGQKETQYF	TGTGCCAGCTCCCCGGGACAGAAAGAGACCCAGTACTTC
-	TRBV10-1	TRBJ1-6	-	CASSVRQDSPLHF	TGCGCCAGCAGTGTGAGACAGGATTCACCCCTCCACTTT
-	TRBV18	TRBJ1-1	-	CASSPLTASGTEAFF	TGTGCCAGCTCACCTCTTACGGCATCGGGGACTGAAGCTTTCTTT
-	TRBV2	TRBJ1-5	-	CASRRQEAGNQPQHF	TGTGCCAGCAGGAGACAGGAGGCGGGCAATCAGCCCCAGCATTTT
-	TRBV2	TRBJ1-3	-	CASSEVRGRTGSGNTIYF	TGTGCCAGCAGTGAGGTTCGAGGTAGAACGGGGTCTGGAAACACCATATATTTT
TRBD2	TRBV28	TRBJ2-3	-	CASSFGLAGEDFSTDTQYF	TGTGCCAGCAGTTTCGGACTAGCGGGCGAAGACTTTAGCACAGATACGCAGTATTTT
-	TRBV6-6	TRBJ2-1	-	CASSPGLMGYAYEQFF	TGTGCCAGCAGTCCCGGACTGATGGGTTATGCCTATGAGCAGTTCTTC
TRBD2	TRBV9	TRBJ2-1	-	CASSVLAETYNEQFF	TGTGCCAGCAGCGTCCTAGCGGAAACCTACAATGAGCAGTTCTTC
-	TRBV29-1	TRBJ1-2	-	CSVTLDSYGYTF	TGCAGCGTTACCCTGGACAGCTATGGCTACACCTTC
TRBD2	TRBV29-1	TRBJ2-3	few	CSVEGVASGGASTDTQYF	TGCAGCGTTGAAGGGGTTGCTAGCGGGGGGGCTAGCACAGATACGCAGTATTTT